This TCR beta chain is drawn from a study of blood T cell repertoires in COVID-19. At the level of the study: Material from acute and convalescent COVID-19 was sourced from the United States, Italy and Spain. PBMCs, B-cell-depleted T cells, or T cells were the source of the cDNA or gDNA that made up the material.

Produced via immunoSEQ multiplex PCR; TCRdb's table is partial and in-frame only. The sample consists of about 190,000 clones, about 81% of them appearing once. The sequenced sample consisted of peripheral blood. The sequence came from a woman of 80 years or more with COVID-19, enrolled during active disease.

CDR3 residues: CASSLDRKDRGRAQPLHF. CDR3 sequence (DNA): TGTGCCAGCAGTTTAGATCGCAAGGACAGGGGCCGAGCACAGCCCCTCCACTTT. The V and J genes are TRBV28 and TRBJ1-6; 9 nucleotides agree with TRBD1. V lost 2 bases and J lost 13; bases outside the gene matches: 18. The length of the CDR3 is 18 residues. Germline V CDR1 and CDR2: MDHEN, SYDVKM.